The rows below give T cell receptor beta chains drawn from one sample of a study of T cell responses to AZD1222 COVID-19 vaccine. The table came from immunoSEQ multiplex PCR; TCRdb's copy has only in-frame clones and leaves some out. The sample records roughly 130,000 clones, about nine tenths being singletons. The sequencing used peripheral blood, collected on day 0 of AZD1222 vaccination. The receptors stem from an adult in good health. The CDR3 runs from the conserved cysteine through the conserved F or W. Each record gives: clone size, J gene, V gene, D gene, CDR3 DNA, CDR3 protein. The D gene is left open where the match is weak. Expanded clones get a size class; other rows say once, few or many, or leave the size out.

clone size: -; J gene: TRBJ2-1; V gene: TRBV5-4; D gene: TRBD2; CDR3 DNA: TGTGCCAGTAGCGGGGGGGCCGTATTGAACAATGAGCAGTTCTTC; CDR3 protein: CASSGGAVLNNEQFF
clone size: -; J gene: TRBJ2-5; V gene: TRBV3-1/TRBV3-2; D gene: TRBD2; CDR3 DNA: TGTGCCAGCAGCCCCTCCGGCGGGGGGGCCTTAGGGGGGACCCAGTACTTC; CDR3 protein: CASSPSGGGALGGTQYF
clone size: -; J gene: TRBJ2-5; V gene: TRBV3-1/TRBV3-2; D gene: -; CDR3 DNA: TGTGCCAGCAGCCAAGTGGAGACCCAGTACTTC; CDR3 protein: CASSQVETQYF
clone size: -; J gene: TRBJ2-1; V gene: TRBV25-1; D gene: -; CDR3 DNA: TGTGCCAGCAGTCTAAGGTCGAGGTCCTACAATGAGCAGTTCTTC; CDR3 protein: CASSLRSRSYNEQFF
clone size: -; J gene: TRBJ1-6; V gene: TRBV7-6; D gene: -; CDR3 DNA: TGTGCCAGCAGCTTAGTCGGGGATTCACCCCTCCACTTT; CDR3 protein: CASSLVGDSPLHF
clone size: -; J gene: TRBJ2-5; V gene: TRBV5-1; D gene: -; CDR3 DNA: TGCGCCAGCAGCTTGCTCGGGCAGTACCAAGAGACCCAGTACTTC; CDR3 protein: CASSLLGQYQETQYF
clone size: -; J gene: TRBJ1-1; V gene: TRBV19; D gene: -; CDR3 DNA: TGTGCCAGTAGTATGAGGGAGGGGAACACTGAAGCTTTCTTT; CDR3 protein: CASSMREGNTEAFF
clone size: -; J gene: TRBJ2-1; V gene: TRBV3-1/TRBV3-2; D gene: TRBD2; CDR3 DNA: TGTGCCAGCAGCCAAAGAGGGAGGGACTTTGATGAGCAGTTCTTC; CDR3 protein: CASSQRGRDFDEQFF
clone size: -; J gene: TRBJ2-1; V gene: TRBV28; D gene: -; CDR3 DNA: TGTGCCAGCAGTATACTTACCGGACAGTTCTTC; CDR3 protein: CASSILTGQFF
clone size: once; J gene: TRBJ1-2; V gene: TRBV4-1; D gene: TRBD1; CDR3 DNA: TGCGCCAGCAGGGCCTTGGGACAGGGAAGGTATGGCTACACCTTC; CDR3 protein: CASRALGQGRYGYTF
clone size: -; J gene: TRBJ2-3; V gene: TRBV5-6; D gene: -; CDR3 DNA: TGTGCCAGCAGCGTCAGGGGCGGGGCCACAGATACGCAGTATTTT; CDR3 protein: CASSVRGGATDTQYF
clone size: -; J gene: TRBJ1-6; V gene: TRBV10-3; D gene: -; CDR3 DNA: TGTGCCATCAGTGAGTCGACACCTCGCAATTCACCCCTCCACTTT; CDR3 protein: CAISESTPRNSPLHF
clone size: once; J gene: TRBJ1-4; V gene: TRBV6-5; D gene: -; CDR3 DNA: TGTGCCAGCAGGAATTCAGGGAGCGAAAAACTGTTTTTT; CDR3 protein: CASRNSGSEKLFF
clone size: -; J gene: TRBJ1-2; V gene: TRBV20-1; D gene: -; CDR3 DNA: TGCAGTGCCCCCTGGGATGGCTACACCTTC; CDR3 protein: CSAPWDGYTF
clone size: -; J gene: TRBJ1-1; V gene: TRBV2; D gene: -; CDR3 DNA: TGTGCCAGCACCCCCTTTGAGGGACACAGGAACACTGAAGCTTTCTTT; CDR3 protein: CASTPFEGHRNTEAFF
clone size: -; J gene: TRBJ2-1; V gene: TRBV6-5; D gene: -; CDR3 DNA: TGTGCCAGCAGTTACTCGCTACAGGGTAAATATGAGCAGTTCTTC; CDR3 protein: CASSYSLQGKYEQFF
clone size: few; J gene: TRBJ1-6; V gene: TRBV4-3; D gene: -; CDR3 DNA: TGCGCCAGCAGCCAAGAAACGCCCGTCCCCCTCCACTTT; CDR3 protein: CASSQETPVPLHF
clone size: -; J gene: TRBJ1-2; V gene: TRBV12-3/TRBV12-4; D gene: -; CDR3 DNA: TGTGCCAGCACCCAGGGTGGAGATGGCTACACCTTC; CDR3 protein: CASTQGGDGYTF
clone size: -; J gene: TRBJ2-3; V gene: TRBV5-6; D gene: -; CDR3 DNA: TGTGCCAGCAGCTTGTCAGATACGCAGTATTTT; CDR3 protein: CASSLSDTQYF
clone size: few; J gene: TRBJ1-1; V gene: TRBV19; D gene: -; CDR3 DNA: TGTGCCAGTAGTCACCGGACAGCGAACACTGAAGCTTTCTTT; CDR3 protein: CASSHRTANTEAFF
clone size: -; J gene: TRBJ1-1; V gene: TRBV6-5; D gene: TRBD1; CDR3 DNA: TGTGCCAGCAGTTTGACAGGGCCTGTTGGCACTGAAGCTTTCTTT; CDR3 protein: CASSLTGPVGTEAFF
clone size: -; J gene: TRBJ2-2; V gene: TRBV7-9; D gene: -; CDR3 DNA: TGTGCCAGCCCTGGACCGAGAGGGACCGGGGAGCTGTTTTTT; CDR3 protein: CASPGPRGTGELFF
clone size: -; J gene: TRBJ2-7; V gene: TRBV27; D gene: TRBD1; CDR3 DNA: TGTGCCAGCAGTTTAATTCGATCATCGGGACAGGGGATCCGCGAGCAGTACTTC; CDR3 protein: CASSLIRSSGQGIREQYF
clone size: -; J gene: TRBJ2-2; V gene: TRBV9; D gene: TRBD2; CDR3 DNA: TGTGCCAGCAGCGTTGCGGGGGCGAACACCGGGGAGCTGTTTTTT; CDR3 protein: CASSVAGANTGELFF
clone size: -; J gene: TRBJ1-3; V gene: TRBV11-2; D gene: -; CDR3 DNA: TGTGCCAGCAGCCCGGACGCTGGGTATTCTGGAAACACCATATATTTT; CDR3 protein: CASSPDAGYSGNTIYF
clone size: once; J gene: TRBJ1-4; V gene: TRBV3-1/TRBV3-2; D gene: -; CDR3 DNA: TGTGCCAGCAGCCAAGGTTTTGGGGGCGCTAATGAAAAACTGTTTTTT; CDR3 protein: CASSQGFGGANEKLFF
clone size: once; J gene: TRBJ1-2; V gene: TRBV6-5; D gene: TRBD1; CDR3 DNA: TGTGCCAGCAGTTACTCGACAGGGGGCGTAAACTATGGCTACACCTTC; CDR3 protein: CASSYSTGGVNYGYTF
clone size: -; J gene: TRBJ1-2; V gene: TRBV9; D gene: -; CDR3 DNA: TGTGCCAGCAGACCCGCCGGGGCGGGGGACGGCTACACCTTC; CDR3 protein: CASRPAGAGDGYTF
clone size: -; J gene: TRBJ2-7; V gene: TRBV20-1; D gene: TRBD2; CDR3 DNA: TGCAGTGCCCGGGACTACTACGAGCAGTACTTC; CDR3 protein: CSARDYYEQYF
clone size: -; J gene: TRBJ1-2; V gene: TRBV5-4; D gene: -; CDR3 DNA: TGTGCCAGCAGCTTGTGGGCAGGGTATGGCTACACCTTC; CDR3 protein: CASSLWAGYGYTF
clone size: -; J gene: TRBJ1-4; V gene: TRBV7-9; D gene: -; CDR3 DNA: TGTGCCAGCAGCTTAGCTGGGACGACTCCTAATGAAAAACTGTTTTTT; CDR3 protein: CASSLAGTTPNEKLFF
clone size: -; J gene: TRBJ2-2; V gene: TRBV5-1; D gene: -; CDR3 DNA: TGCGCCAGCAGCCTCAGGGAGTCCACCGGGGAGCTGTTTTTT; CDR3 protein: CASSLRESTGELFF
clone size: -; J gene: TRBJ2-7; V gene: TRBV6-1; D gene: TRBD1; CDR3 DNA: TGTGCCAGCAGTTTCCGGACAGGTTATGTTGGGGAGCAGTACTTC; CDR3 protein: CASSFRTGYVGEQYF
clone size: -; J gene: TRBJ1-4; V gene: TRBV2; D gene: -; CDR3 DNA: TGTGCCAGCAGTCGGACCAACCCTCGGGAAAAACTGTTTTTT; CDR3 protein: CASSRTNPREKLFF
clone size: -; J gene: TRBJ1-5; V gene: TRBV19; D gene: TRBD1; CDR3 DNA: TGTGCCAGTAGTATAGGGCAGGGGGCCAATCAGCCCCAGCATTTT; CDR3 protein: CASSIGQGANQPQHF
clone size: -; J gene: TRBJ1-3; V gene: TRBV4-1; D gene: -; CDR3 DNA: TGCGCCAGCAGCCAAGGCTTTGCCCGAACTGGAAACACCATATATTTT; CDR3 protein: CASSQGFARTGNTIYF
clone size: -; J gene: TRBJ1-2; V gene: TRBV9; D gene: -; CDR3 DNA: TGTGCCAGCAGCGTAGTAGGAGGAGGCTACACCTTC; CDR3 protein: CASSVVGGGYTF
clone size: -; J gene: TRBJ2-7; V gene: TRBV27; D gene: TRBD1; CDR3 DNA: TGTGCCAGCGCCAGACAGGGGTCCTACGAGCAGTACTTC; CDR3 protein: CASARQGSYEQYF
clone size: -; J gene: TRBJ1-2; V gene: TRBV30; D gene: -; CDR3 DNA: TGTGCCTGGAGTGGTAGGGCAGGGTGGGACTATGGCTACACCTTC; CDR3 protein: CAWSGRAGWDYGYTF
clone size: -; J gene: TRBJ1-3; V gene: TRBV10-1; D gene: -; CDR3 DNA: TGCGCCACCCCTCGGGATTTGAGCTCTGGAAACACCATATATTTT; CDR3 protein: CATPRDLSSGNTIYF
clone size: -; J gene: TRBJ2-7; V gene: TRBV7-9; D gene: TRBD2; CDR3 DNA: TGTGCCAGCAGCCCGAGCGGGGCATCCTACGAGCAGTACTTC; CDR3 protein: CASSPSGASYEQYF
clone size: -; J gene: TRBJ2-3; V gene: TRBV5-1; D gene: TRBD1; CDR3 DNA: TGCGCCAGCAGCTTGAGGGGGCCCTGGACAGATACGCAGTATTTT; CDR3 protein: CASSLRGPWTDTQYF
clone size: -; J gene: TRBJ1-1; V gene: TRBV5-1; D gene: -; CDR3 DNA: TGCGCCAGCAGCTCGGAGGGAACTGAAGCTTTCTTT; CDR3 protein: CASSSEGTEAFF
clone size: -; J gene: TRBJ1-6; V gene: TRBV7-9; D gene: -; CDR3 DNA: TGTGCCAGCAGCACGGTGGGGGGCTATAATTCACCCCTCCACTTT; CDR3 protein: CASSTVGGYNSPLHF
clone size: -; J gene: TRBJ1-1; V gene: TRBV9; D gene: -; CDR3 DNA: TGTGCCAGCAGCGTAGGCGGGGACACTGAAGCTTTCTTT; CDR3 protein: CASSVGGDTEAFF